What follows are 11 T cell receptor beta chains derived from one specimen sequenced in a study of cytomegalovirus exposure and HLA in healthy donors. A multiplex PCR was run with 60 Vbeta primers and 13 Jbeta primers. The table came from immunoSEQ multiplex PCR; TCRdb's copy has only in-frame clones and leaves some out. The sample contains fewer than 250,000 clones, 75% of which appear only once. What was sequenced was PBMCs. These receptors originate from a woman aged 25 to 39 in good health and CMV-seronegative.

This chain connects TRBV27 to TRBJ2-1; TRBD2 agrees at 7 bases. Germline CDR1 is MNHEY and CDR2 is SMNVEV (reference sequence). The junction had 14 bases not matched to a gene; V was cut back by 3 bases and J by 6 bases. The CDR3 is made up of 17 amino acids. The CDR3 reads CASSLAGLDTTGNEQFF. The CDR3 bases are TGTGCCAGCAGTTTGGCCGGACTAGATACAACGGGCAATGAGCAGTTCTTC.

CDR3 nucleotide sequence: TGTGCCAGCAGCCCCCGGGGGAGCACTGAAGCTTTCTTT. Amino acid sequence: CASSPRGSTEAFF. This chain connects TRBV7-3 to TRBJ1-1, with D possibly TRBD1 on 5 matching bases. The ends were cut back, 5 bases at V and 4 bases at J, with 11 bases in the middle. Germline V CDR1 and CDR2: SGHTA, FQGTGA. The CDR3 extends over 13 amino acids.

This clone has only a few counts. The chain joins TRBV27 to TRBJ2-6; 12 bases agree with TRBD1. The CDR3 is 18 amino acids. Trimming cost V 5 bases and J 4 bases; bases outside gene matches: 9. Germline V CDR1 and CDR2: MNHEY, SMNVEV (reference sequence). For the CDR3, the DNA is TGTGCCAGCAGTCCCTCCGGGACAGGGGGCTCAGGGGCCAACGTCCTGACTTTC. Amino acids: CASSPSGTGGSGANVLTF.

The CDR3 sequence is CASSLGRRNTEAFF. DNA for the CDR3: TGTGCCAGCAGCTTGGGACGGAGAAACACTGAAGCTTTCTTT. The chain recombines TRBV5-4 with TRBJ1-1; D gene uncertain. Deletions cut 0 bases from V and 2 bases from J, with 8 bases between. Germline loops: CDR1 SGHNT, CDR2 YYREEE (reference sequence). This CDR3 is built from 14 residues.

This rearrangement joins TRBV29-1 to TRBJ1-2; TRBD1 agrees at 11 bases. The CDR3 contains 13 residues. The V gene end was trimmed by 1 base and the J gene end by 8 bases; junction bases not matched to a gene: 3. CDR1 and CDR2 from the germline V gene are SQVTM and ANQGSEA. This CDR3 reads CSVEGTGGSGYTF. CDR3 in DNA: TGCAGCGTTGAAGGGACAGGGGGCAGCGGCTACACCTTC.

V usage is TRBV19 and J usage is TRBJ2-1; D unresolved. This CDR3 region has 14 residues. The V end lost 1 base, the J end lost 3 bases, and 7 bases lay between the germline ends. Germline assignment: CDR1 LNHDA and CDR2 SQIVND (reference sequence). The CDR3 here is CASSIVSSYNEQFF. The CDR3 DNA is TGTGCCAGTAGTATAGTTTCCAGCTACAATGAGCAGTTCTTC.

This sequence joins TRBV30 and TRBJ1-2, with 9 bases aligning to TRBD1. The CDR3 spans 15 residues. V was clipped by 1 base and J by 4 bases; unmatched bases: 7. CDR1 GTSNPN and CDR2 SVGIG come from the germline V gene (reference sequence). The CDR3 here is CAWSAGTGMGYGYTF. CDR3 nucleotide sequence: TGTGCCTGGAGTGCTGGGACAGGGATGGGCTATGGCTACACCTTC.

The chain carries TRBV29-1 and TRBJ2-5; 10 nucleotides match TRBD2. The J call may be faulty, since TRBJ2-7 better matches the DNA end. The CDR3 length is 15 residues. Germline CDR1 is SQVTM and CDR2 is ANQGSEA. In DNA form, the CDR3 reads TGCAGCGTTGAGTGGGTAGCGGGGGGATCCTACGAGCAGTACTTC. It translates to CSVEWVAGGSYEQYF.

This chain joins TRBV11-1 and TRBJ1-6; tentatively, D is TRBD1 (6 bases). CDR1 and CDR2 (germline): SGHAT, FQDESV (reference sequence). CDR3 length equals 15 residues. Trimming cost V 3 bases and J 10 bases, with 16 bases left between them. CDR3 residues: CASSLVRGLQSPLHF. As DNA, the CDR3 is TGTGCCAGCAGCTTGGTAAGGGGGTTACAGTCACCCCTCCACTTT.

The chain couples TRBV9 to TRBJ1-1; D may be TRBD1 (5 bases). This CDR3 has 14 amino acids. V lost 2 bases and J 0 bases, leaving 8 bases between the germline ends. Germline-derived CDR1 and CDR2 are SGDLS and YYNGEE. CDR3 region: CASSVGGVNTEAFF. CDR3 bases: TGTGCCAGCAGCGTGGGGGGGGTGAACACTGAAGCTTTCTTT.

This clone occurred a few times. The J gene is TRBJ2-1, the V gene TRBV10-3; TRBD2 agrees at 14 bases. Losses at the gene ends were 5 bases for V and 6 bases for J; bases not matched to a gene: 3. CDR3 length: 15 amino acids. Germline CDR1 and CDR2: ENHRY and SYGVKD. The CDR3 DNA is TGTGCCATCAGTTCCGGGACTAGCGGGGGCAATGAGCAGTTCTTC. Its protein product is CAISSGTSGGNEQFF.